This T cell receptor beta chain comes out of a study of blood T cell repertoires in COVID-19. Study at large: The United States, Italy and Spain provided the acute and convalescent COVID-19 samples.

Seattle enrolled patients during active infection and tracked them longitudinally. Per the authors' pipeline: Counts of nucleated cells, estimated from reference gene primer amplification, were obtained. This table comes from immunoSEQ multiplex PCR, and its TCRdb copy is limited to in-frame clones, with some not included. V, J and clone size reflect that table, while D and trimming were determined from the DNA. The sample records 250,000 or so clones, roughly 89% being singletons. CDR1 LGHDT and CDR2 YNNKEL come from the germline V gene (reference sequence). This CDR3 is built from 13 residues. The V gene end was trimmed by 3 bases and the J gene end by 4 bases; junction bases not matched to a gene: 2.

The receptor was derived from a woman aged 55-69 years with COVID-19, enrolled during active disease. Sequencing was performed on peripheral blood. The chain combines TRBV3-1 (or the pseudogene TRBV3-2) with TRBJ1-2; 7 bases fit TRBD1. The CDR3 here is CASSQTGSYGYTF. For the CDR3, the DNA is TGTGCCAGCAGCCAGACAGGGTCCTATGGCTACACCTTC.